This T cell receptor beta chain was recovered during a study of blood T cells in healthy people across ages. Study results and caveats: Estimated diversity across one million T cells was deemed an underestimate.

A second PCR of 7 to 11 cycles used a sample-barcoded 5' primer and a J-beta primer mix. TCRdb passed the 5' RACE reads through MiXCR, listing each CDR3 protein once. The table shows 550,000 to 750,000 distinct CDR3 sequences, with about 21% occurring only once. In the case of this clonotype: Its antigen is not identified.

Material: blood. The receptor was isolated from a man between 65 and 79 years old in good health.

The CDR3 region is CASKKAGGTYEQYF. The CDR3 DNA reads TGTGCCAGCAAGAAAGCGGGAGGAACCTACGAGCAGTACTTC. The J gene is TRBJ2-5, the V gene TRBV7-2, with 9 bases fitting TRBD2. The J call may be in error: the DNA end matches TRBJ2-7 better. The CDR3 runs to 14 residues. Germline V gene lookup returns CDR1 SGHTA and CDR2 FQGNSA.